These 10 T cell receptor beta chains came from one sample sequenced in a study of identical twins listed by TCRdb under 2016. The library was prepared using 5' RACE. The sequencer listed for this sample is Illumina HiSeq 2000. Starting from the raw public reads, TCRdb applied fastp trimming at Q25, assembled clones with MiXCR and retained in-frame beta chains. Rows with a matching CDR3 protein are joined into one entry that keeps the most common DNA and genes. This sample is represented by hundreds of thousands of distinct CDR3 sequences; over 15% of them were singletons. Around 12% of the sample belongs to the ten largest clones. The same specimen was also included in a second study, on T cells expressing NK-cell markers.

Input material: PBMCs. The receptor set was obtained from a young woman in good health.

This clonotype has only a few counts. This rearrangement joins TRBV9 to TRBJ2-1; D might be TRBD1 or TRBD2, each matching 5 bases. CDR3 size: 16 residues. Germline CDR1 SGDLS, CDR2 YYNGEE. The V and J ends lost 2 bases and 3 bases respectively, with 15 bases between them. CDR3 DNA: TGTGCCAGCAGCGTGAGGGGAATCGGGGACTACAATGAGCAGTTCTTC. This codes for CASSVRGIGDYNEQFF. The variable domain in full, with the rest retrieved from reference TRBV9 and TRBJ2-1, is DSGVTQTPKHLITATGQRVTLRCSPRSGDLSVYWYQQSLDQGLQFLIQYYNGEERAKGNILERFSAQQFPDLHSELNLSSLELGDSALYFCASSVRGIGDYNEQFFGPGTRLTVL.

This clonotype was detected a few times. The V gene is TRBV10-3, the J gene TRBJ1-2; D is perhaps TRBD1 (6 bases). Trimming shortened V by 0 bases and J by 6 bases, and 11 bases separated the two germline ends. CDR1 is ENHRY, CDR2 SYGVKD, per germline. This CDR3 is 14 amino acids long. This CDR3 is CAISESTGADGYTF. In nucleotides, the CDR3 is TGTGCCATCAGTGAGTCCACGGGGGCCGATGGCTACACCTTC.

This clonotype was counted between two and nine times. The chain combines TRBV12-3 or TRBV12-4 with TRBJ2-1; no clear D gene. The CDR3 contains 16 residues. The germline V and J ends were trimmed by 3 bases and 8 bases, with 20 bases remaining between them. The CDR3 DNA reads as TGTGCCAGCAGTTTCCGTGTCGTCTGGGATCCTCATGAGCAGTTCTTC. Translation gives CASSFRVVWDPHEQFF.

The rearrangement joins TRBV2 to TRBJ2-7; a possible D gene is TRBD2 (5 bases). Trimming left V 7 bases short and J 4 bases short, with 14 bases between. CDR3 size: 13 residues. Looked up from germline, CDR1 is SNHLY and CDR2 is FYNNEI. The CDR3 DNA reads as TGTGCCAGCACCCTCTTGAGGGAGTACGAGCAGTACTTC. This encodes CASTLLREYEQYF.

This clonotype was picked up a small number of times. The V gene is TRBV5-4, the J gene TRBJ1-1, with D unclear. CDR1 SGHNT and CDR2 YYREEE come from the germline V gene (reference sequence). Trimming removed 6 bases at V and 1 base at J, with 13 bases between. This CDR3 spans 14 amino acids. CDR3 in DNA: TGTGCCAGCACCGGACGGACTCCGAACACTGAAGCTTTCTTT. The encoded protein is CASTGRTPNTEAFF. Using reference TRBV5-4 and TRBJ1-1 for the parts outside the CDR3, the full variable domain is ETGVTQSPTHLIKTRGQQVTLRCSSQSGHNTVSWYQQALGQGPQFIFQYYREEENGRGNFPPRFSGLQFPNYSSELNVNALELDDSALYLCASTGRTPNTEAFFGQGTRLTVV.

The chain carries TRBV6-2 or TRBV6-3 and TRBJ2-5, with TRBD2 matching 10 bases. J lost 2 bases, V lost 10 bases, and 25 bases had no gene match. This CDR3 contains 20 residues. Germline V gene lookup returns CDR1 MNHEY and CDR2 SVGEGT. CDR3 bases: TGTGCCACCTGCCCGACTAAGGGCGGCTCTAGCGGGGGCCCGCAAGAGACCCAGTACTTC. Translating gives CATCPTKGGSSGGPQETQYF.

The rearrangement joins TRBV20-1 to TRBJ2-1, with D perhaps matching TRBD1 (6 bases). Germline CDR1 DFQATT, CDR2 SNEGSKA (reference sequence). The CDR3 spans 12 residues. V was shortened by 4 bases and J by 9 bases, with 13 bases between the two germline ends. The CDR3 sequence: CSATRRGGEQFF. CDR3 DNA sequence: TGCAGTGCTACCCGCCGAGGGGGTGAGCAGTTCTTC.

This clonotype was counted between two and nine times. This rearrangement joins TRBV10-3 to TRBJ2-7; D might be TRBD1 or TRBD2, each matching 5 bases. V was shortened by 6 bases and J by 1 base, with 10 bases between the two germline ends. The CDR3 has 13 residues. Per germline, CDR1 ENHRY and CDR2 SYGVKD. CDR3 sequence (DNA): TGTGCCATCAGCTGGGACCGATCCTACGAGCAGTACTTC. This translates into CAISWDRSYEQYF.

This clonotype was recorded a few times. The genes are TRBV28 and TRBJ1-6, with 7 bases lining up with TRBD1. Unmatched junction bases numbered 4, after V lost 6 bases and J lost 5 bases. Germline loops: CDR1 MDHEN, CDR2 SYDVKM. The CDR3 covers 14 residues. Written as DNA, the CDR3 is TGTGCCAGCAGGGCCGGGACAGATAATTCACCCCTCCACTTT. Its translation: CASRAGTDNSPLHF.

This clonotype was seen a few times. CDR3 residues: CASSQGYTQYF. The DNA for the CDR3 is TGTGCCAGCAGCCAAGGGTATACGCAGTATTTT. This sequence joins TRBV3-1 and TRBJ2-3; D is ambiguous. CDR1 and CDR2 (germline): LGHDT, YNNKEL (reference sequence). Trimming shortened V by 1 base and J by 7 bases, and 3 bases separated the two germline ends. The CDR3 runs to 11 residues.